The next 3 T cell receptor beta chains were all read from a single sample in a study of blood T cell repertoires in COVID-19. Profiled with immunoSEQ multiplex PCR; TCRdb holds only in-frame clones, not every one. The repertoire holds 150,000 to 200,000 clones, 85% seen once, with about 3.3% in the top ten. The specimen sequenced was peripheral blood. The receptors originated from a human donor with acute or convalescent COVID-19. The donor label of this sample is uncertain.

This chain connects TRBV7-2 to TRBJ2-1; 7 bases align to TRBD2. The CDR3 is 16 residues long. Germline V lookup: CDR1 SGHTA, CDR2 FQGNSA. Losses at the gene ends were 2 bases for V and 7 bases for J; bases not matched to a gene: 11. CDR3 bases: TGTGCCAGCAGCTTACGGTGGGGGGGTGGTCGTAATGAGCAGTTCTTC. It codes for CASSLRWGGGRNEQFF.

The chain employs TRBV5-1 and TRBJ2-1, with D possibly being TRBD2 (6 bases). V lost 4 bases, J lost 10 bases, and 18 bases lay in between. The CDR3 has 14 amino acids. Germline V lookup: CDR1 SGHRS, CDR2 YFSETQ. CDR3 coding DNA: TGCGCCAGCAGCCCCGAATACCCTAGCGTCGAGCAGTTCTTC. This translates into CASSPEYPSVEQFF.

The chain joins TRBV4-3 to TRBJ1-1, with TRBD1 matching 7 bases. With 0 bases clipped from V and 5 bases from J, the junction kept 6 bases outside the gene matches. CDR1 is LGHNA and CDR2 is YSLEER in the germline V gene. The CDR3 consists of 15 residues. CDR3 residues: CASSQDRRGWTEAFF. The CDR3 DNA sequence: TGCGCCAGCAGCCAAGATCGCAGGGGGTGGACTGAAGCTTTCTTT.